This T cell receptor beta chain was found in a study of OX40 agonist ivuxolimab in advanced cancers. Turning to the study itself: Prior anti-PD-1, anti-PD-L1 or anti-CTLA-4 therapy did not bar entry, and 30% to 40% had some. General study results and limits: Among the least clonally expanded were partial responders at 0.1-3.0 mg/kg. It was not determined which antigens were specifically recognized by the peripheral T cells that had undergone clonal expansion. In the 0.1 to 3.0 mg/kg range, CD4+ and CD8+ blood T cells had expanded clonally by week 6.

The germline V gene has CDR1 SGHVS and CDR2 FQNEAQ. The CDR3 runs 16 residues. V trimming: 3 bases; J trimming: 4 bases; junction bases outside the gene matches: 10. Using immunoSEQ multiplex PCR, the repertoire was profiled, and TCRdb retains in-frame clones only, with some absent. The sample shows approximately 35,000 clones, roughly 80% of them seen only once. Of note for this clone: Its antigen is unknown.

This TCR was recovered from an adult with an advanced solid tumor such as melanoma, head and neck, liver or kidney cancer. Sequenced material: CD4+ or CD8+ T cells sorted from blood, taken in a trial of the OX40 agonist ivuxolimab. The chain recombines TRBV7-8 with TRBJ1-2; 8 bases fit TRBD1. CDR3 amino acids: CASSFKPGQEIYGYTF. The CDR3, as DNA: TGTGCCAGCAGCTTTAAACCGGGACAGGAGATCTATGGCTACACCTTC. The full variable domain, its missing parts supplied by reference TRBV7-8 and TRBJ1-2, is GAGVSQSPRYKVAKRGQDVALRCDPISGHVSLFWYQQALGQGPEFLTYFQNEAQLDKSGLPSDRFFAERPEGSVSTLKIQRTQQEDSAVYLCASSFKPGQEIYGYTFGSGTRLTVV.